In this sample, the clone carrying this TCR beta chain turned up a few times. Its matching antigen is unknown. RNA transcripts were the source from which TCR beta CDR3 regions were amplified. HTBI-primed RT-PCR formed the first round, and a multiplex PCR formed the second. TCRdb used MiXCR to reprocess the multiplex PCR reads, holding one entry per CDR3 protein. The repertoire holds roughly 1.1 million distinct CDR3 sequences, with about 40% as singletons. This record comes from a study of Graves' ophthalmopathy and Graves' hyperthyroidism. Findings and limits, study-wide: The study's model predicted ophthalmopathy progression at about 64% sensitivity and about 72% specificity.

Newly diagnosed hyperthyroidism donors, aged 18 to 65, duration under 2 months. This CDR3 is built from 16 residues. Germline V gene sequence: CDR1 SGHNT, CDR2 YENEEA. V shed 5 bases and J 5 bases; nucleotides not matched to a gene: 8. The clonotype comes from an adult man with Graves' hyperthyroidism. Material: peripheral blood or thyroid tissue (not recorded which). The rearrangement joins TRBV11-3 to TRBJ2-2; the match to TRBD2 covers 10 bases. Written as DNA, the CDR3 is TGTGCCAGCAGCCAAAGCGGGAGGGGGGGGACCGGGGAGCTGTTTTTT. Residues: CASSQSGRGGTGELFF.